This T cell receptor beta chain was retrieved from a study of blood T cell repertoires in COVID-19 (dated by TCRdb to the early 2020s). Notes on the research overall: Collaborator samples came from the United States, Italy and Spain and covered acute and convalescent phases of COVID-19. The prospective study material was composed of cDNA or gDNA derived from T cells, B-cell-depleted T cells, or PBMCs. Subjects who had been exposed to COVID-19, were actively infected with it, or had recovered from it provided the deeply sampled blood TCRbeta repertoires that made up the dataset. The repertoires were released in a freely available public database intended as a resource for research on the immune response to SARS-CoV-2. Samples were obtained from the ongoing ImmuneRACE study (first 160 participants) and from some 1,300 subjects provided by 6 global collaborators. Sample metadata almost always included a de-identified subject ID, COVID-19 status, age in years and sex. Where available, HLA class I and class II types were obtained from metadata supplied by the sample provider rather than from assay-based typing.

Comment on this clone: There is no known antigen for this receptor. Base qualities are not recorded, but no much larger clone differs from it by a single base.

TCRbeta CDR3 regions were amplified from genomic DNA using the immunoSEQ Assay, a bias-controlled multiplex PCR. As for the authors' bioinformatics: The number of nucleated cells in each sample was estimated from the amplification of reference gene primers within the assay. To quantify the absolute abundance of each unique TCRbeta CDR3 rearrangement, sequence reads were collapsed and filtered. Productive Simpson clonality was computed per sample as the square root of Simpson's diversity index over productive rearrangements. TCRdb took this table from immuneACCESS and kept in-frame rearrangements with V and J called. Such tables lack part of the clones; where checked against another copy, unresolved V genes explain under half of the gap, and the rest is unexplained. V, J and clone size are those of that table, while D and trimming were read from the DNA. The sample contains approximately 75,000 clones, more than 80% of them found a single time. The ten largest clones take up 6.9% of the sample.

Study-wide conclusions, independent of this receptor: How much clinical and demographic metadata was included differed by source and by participant, and the metadata was provided uncurated.

The collaborating institutions used their own protocols to collect whole blood in K2EDTA tubes. For TCRbeta analysis, collaborators shipped samples as frozen whole blood, isolated PBMCs, or DNA extracted from either of those sample types. Material for sequencing was peripheral blood. The clonotype originates from a human donor in a cohort sampled during active COVID-19.

The DNA is as follows: TGTGCCAGCAGCCAAGATCTGAGCAGGAACAATGAGCAGTTCTTC. Its translation reads: CASSQDLSRNNEQFF. The V gene is TRBV3-1 (or the pseudogene TRBV3-2) and the J gene is TRBJ2-1; no D gene is confidently identified. Cut back by 0 bases and 5 bases, the V and J ends lie 11 bases apart. The CDR3 sequence holds 15 residues, the cysteine and phenylalanine included. The kept DNA is CDR3 alone, 45 bases in frame from the first base. CDR1 and CDR2 are read off the germline V gene (reference sequence) as LGHDT and YNNKEL.